A single TCR beta chain is shown here with its context. Germline V CDR1 and CDR2: MNHEY, SVGEGT. The V segment lost 6 bases and the J segment 1 base; nucleotides outside the gene matches: 10. CDR3 length: 16 residues. This sample stems from a study of blood T cell repertoires in COVID-19. In the authors' workflow: The authors estimated nucleated cell counts from reference gene primer amplification. Generated by immunoSEQ multiplex PCR, the TCRdb table keeps only in-frame clones and is missing some. V and J calls and clone size are given by that table; D and trimming were obtained from the DNA. The sample includes 200,000 to 250,000 clones, approximately 81% seen only once; the top ten take 8% to 11%.

What was sequenced was peripheral blood. The chain couples TRBV6-2 or TRBV6-3 to TRBJ2-5, with TRBD1 identical over 8 bases. This clonotype was sampled from a woman of 80 years or more with COVID-19, enrolled during active disease. This CDR3 reads CASSKSDRVGQETQYF. The CDR3, as DNA: TGTGCCAGCAGCAAGTCGGACAGGGTCGGCCAAGAGACCCAGTACTTC.